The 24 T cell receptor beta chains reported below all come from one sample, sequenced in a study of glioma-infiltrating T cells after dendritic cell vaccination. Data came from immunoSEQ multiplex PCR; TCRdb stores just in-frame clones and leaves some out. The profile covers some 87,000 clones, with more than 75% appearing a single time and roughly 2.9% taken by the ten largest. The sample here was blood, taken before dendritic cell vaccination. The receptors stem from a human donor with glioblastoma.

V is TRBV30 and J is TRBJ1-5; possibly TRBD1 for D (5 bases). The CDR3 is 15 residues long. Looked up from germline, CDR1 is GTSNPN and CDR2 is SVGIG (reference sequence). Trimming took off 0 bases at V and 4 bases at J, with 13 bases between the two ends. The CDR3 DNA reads TGTGCCTGGAGTGTACAAACAGGCGGTAATCAGCCCCAGCATTTT. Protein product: CAWSVQTGGNQPQHF.

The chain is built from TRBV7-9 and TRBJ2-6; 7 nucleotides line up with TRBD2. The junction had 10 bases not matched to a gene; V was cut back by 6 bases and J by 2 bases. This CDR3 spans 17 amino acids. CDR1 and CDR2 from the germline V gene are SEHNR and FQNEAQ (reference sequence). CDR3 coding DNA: TGTGCCAGCAGTCGACAAGTTGGGGGGGCTGGGGCCAACGTCCTGACTTTC. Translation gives CASSRQVGGAGANVLTF.

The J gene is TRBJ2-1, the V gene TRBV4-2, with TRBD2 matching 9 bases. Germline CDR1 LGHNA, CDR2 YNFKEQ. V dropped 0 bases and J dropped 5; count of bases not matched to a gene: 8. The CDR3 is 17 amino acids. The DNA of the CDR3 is TGTGCCAGCAGCCAAGATCTGGCTAGCGGGAAGAACAATGAGCAGTTCTTC. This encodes CASSQDLASGKNNEQFF.

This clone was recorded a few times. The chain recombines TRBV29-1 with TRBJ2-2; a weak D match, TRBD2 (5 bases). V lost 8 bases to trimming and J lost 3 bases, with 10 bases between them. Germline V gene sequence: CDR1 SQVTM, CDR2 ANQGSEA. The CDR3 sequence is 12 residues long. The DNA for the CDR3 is TGCAGCCTCCTGGAGGACACCGGGGAGCTGTTTTTT. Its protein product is CSLLEDTGELFF.

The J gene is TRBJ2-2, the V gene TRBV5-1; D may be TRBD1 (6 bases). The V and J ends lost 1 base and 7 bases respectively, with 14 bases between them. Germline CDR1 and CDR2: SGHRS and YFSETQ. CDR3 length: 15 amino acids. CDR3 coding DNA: TGCGCCAGCAGCTTGCCAGGGGCGAGCGGCGGGGAGCTGTTTTTT. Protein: CASSLPGASGGELFF.

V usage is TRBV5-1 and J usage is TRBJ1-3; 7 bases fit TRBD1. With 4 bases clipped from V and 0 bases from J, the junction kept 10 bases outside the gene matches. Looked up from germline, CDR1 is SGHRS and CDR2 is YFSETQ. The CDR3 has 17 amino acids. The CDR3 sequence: CASSRSGTDSSGNTIYF. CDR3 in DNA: TGCGCCAGCAGCCGGAGTGGGACAGACAGCTCTGGAAACACCATATATTTT.

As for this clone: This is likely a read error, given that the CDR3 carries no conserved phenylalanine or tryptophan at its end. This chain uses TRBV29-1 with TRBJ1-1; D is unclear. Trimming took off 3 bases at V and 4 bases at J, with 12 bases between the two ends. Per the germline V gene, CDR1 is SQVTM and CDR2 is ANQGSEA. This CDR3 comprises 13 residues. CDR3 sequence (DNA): TGCAGCGTTGATGAACAGACCGGCACTGAAGCTTTCCTT. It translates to CSVDEQTGTEAFL.

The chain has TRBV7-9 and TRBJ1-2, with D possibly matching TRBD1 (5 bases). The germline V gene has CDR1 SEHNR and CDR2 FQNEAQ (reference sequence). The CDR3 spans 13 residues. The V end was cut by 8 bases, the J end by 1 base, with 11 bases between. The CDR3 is CASAGDSNYGYTF. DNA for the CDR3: TGTGCCAGCGCCGGAGACAGTAACTATGGCTACACCTTC.

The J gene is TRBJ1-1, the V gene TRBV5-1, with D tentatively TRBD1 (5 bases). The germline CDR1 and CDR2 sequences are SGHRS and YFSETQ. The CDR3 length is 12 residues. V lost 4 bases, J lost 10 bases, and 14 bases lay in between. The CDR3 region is CASSRQGERAFF. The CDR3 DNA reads TGCGCCAGCAGCCGGCAGGGTGAGAGAGCTTTCTTT.

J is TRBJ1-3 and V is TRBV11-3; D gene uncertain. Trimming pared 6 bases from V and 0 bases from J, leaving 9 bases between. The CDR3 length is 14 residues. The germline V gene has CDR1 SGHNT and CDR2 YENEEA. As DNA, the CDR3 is TGTGCCAGCAGTCGACACGACTCTGGAAACACCATATATTTT. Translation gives CASSRHDSGNTIYF.

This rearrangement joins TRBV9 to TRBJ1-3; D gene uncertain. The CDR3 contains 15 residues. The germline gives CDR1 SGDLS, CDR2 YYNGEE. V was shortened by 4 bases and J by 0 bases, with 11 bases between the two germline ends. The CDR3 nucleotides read TGTGCCAGCAGCTCGCAACAGAGCTCTGGAAACACCATATATTTT. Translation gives CASSSQQSSGNTIYF.

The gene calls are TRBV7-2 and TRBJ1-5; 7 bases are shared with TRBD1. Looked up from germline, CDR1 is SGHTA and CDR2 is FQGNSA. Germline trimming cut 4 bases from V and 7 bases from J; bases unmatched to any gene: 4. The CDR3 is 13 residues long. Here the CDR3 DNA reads TGTGCCAGCAGCTATTTACAGGGGCAGCCCCAGCATTTT. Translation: CASSYLQGQPQHF.

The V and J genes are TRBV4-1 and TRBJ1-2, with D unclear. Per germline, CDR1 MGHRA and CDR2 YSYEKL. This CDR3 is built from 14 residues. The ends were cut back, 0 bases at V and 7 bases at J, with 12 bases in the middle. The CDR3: CASSQDQSSFGYTF. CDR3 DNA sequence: TGCGCCAGCAGCCAAGATCAGTCTTCGTTTGGCTACACCTTC.

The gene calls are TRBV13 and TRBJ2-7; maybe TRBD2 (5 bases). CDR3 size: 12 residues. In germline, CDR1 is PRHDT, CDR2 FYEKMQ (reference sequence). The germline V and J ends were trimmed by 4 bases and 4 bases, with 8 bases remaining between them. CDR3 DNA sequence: TGTGCCAGCAGCTCCCCGGGGTACGAGCAGTACTTC. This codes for CASSSPGYEQYF. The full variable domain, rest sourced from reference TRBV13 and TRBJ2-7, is AAGVIQSPRHLIKEKRETATLKCYPIPRHDTVYWYQQGPGQDPQFLISFYEKMQSDKGSIPDRFSAQQFSDYHSELNMSSLELGDSALYFCASSSPGYEQYFGPGTRLTVT.

CDR3 in DNA: TGTGCCAGCTCACCACCGCCAGGTCCACCCCTCCACTTT. This translates into CASSPPPGPPLHF. The J gene is TRBJ1-6, the V gene TRBV18; D is undetermined. The CDR3 covers 13 residues. The germline V gene has CDR1 KGHSH and CDR2 LQKENI. V was trimmed by 0 bases and J by 11 bases, leaving 8 bases between them.

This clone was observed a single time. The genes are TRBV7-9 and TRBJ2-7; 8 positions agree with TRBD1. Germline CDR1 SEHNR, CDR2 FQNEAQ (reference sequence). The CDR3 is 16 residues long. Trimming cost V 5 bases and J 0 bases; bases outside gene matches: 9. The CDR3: CASSPWAGGPSYEQYF. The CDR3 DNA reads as TGTGCCAGCAGCCCCTGGGCAGGGGGCCCCTCCTACGAGCAGTACTTC.

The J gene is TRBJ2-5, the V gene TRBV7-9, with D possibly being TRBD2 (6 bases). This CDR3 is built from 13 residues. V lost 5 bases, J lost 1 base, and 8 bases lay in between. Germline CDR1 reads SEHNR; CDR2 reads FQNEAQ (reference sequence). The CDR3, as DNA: TGTGCCAGCAGCAAAGCGGGCCAAGAGACCCAGTACTTC. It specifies CASSKAGQETQYF.

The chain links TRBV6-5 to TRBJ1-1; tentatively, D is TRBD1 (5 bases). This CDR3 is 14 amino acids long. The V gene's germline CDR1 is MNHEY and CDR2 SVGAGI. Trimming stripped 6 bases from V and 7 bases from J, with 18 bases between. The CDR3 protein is CASSRGGPSFEAFF. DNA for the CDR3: TGTGCCAGCAGCCGGGGGGGACCCTCATTTGAAGCTTTCTTT.

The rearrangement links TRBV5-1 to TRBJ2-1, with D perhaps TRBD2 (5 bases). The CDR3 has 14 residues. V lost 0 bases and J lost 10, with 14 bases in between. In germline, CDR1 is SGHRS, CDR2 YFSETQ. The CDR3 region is CASSLGPSRREQFF. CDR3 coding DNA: TGCGCCAGCAGCTTGGGTCCATCGCGGAGGGAGCAGTTCTTC.

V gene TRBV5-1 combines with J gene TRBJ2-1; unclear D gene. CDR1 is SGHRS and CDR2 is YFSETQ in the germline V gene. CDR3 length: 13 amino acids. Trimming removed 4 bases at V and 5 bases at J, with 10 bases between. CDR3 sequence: CASSPSLDNEQFF. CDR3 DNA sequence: TGCGCCAGCAGCCCCAGTCTTGACAATGAGCAGTTCTTC. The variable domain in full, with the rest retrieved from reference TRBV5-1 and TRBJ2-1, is KAGVTQTPRYLIKTRGQQVTLSCSPISGHRSVSWYQQTPGQGLQFLFEYFSETQRNKGNFPGRFSGRQFSNSRSEMNVSTLELGDSALYLCASSPSLDNEQFFGPGTRLTVL.

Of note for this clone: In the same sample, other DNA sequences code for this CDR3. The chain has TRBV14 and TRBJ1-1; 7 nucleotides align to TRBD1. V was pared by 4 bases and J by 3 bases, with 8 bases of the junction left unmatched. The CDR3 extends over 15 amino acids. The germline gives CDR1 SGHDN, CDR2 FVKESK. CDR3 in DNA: TGTGCCAGCAGCCTTTACTTAGACAGGGACACTGAAGCTTTCTTT. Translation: CASSLYLDRDTEAFF.

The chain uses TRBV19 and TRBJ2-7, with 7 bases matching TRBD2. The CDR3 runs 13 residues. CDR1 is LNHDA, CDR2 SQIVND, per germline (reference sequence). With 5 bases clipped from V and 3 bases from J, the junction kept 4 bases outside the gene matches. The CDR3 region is CASSGRGDYEQYF. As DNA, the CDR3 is TGTGCCAGTAGTGGTCGGGGGGACTACGAGCAGTACTTC.

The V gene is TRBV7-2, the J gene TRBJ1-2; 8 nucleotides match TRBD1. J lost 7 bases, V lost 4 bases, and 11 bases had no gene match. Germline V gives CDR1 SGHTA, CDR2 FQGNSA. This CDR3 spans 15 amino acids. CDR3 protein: CASSSGGQGALGYTF. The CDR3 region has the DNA TGTGCCAGCAGCTCGGGGGGCCAGGGGGCGCTTGGCTACACCTTC.

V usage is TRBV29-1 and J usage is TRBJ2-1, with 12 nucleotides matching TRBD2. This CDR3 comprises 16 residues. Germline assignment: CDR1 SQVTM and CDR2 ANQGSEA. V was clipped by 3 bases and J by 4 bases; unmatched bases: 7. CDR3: CSVEGTSGLGYNEQFF. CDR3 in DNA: TGCAGCGTTGAGGGGACTAGCGGGCTCGGATACAATGAGCAGTTCTTC.